This TCR beta chain is from a study of control samples from healthy donors and cancer patients. The CDR3 sequence is 15 residues long. The germline V gene encodes CDR1 MDHEN and CDR2 SYDVKM. V dropped 2 bases and J dropped 4 bases, with 12 bases sitting between them. Data came from immunoSEQ multiplex PCR; TCRdb stores just in-frame clones and leaves some out. The sample has 150,000 to 200,000 clones; roughly 94% are singletons. The sequence derives from a woman aged 18-35 years in good health. This chain connects TRBV28 to TRBJ2-1, with a possible D match to TRBD1 (6 bases). The sample consisted of blood. The CDR3 protein is CASSLRDIPYNEQFF. As DNA, the CDR3 is TGTGCCAGCAGTTTAAGGGACATTCCTTACAATGAGCAGTTCTTC. Looking up the rest from reference TRBV28 and TRBJ2-1 gives the full variable domain: DVKVTQSSRYLVKRTGEKVFLECVQDMDHENMFWYRQDPGLGLRLIYFSYDVKMKEKGDIPEGYSVSREKKERFSLILESASTNQTSMYLCASSLRDIPYNEQFFGPGTRLTVL.